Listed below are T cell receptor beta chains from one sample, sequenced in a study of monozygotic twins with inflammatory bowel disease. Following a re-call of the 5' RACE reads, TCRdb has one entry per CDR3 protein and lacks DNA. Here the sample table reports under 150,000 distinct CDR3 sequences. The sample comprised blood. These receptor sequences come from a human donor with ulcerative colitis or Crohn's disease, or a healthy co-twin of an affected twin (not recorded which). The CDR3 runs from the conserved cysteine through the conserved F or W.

CDR3 protein: CSARDQENPRYNSPLHF; V gene: TRBV20-1; J gene: TRBJ1-6
CDR3 protein: CASSHSGEMAEAFF; V gene: TRBV4-3; J gene: TRBJ1-1
CDR3 protein: CSVKRGDYGYTF; V gene: TRBV20-1; J gene: TRBJ1-2
CDR3 protein: CASRFSATAYNEQFF; V gene: TRBV6-1; J gene: TRBJ2-1
CDR3 protein: CASSLGQGSGYTF; V gene: TRBV5-1; J gene: TRBJ1-2
CDR3 protein: CASSLSAGNGVTQYF; V gene: TRBV12-3/TRBV12-4; J gene: TRBJ2-3
CDR3 protein: CASSSTEGVQETQYF; V gene: TRBV7-9; J gene: TRBJ2-5
CDR3 protein: CASSLVGAVRTQYF; V gene: TRBV11-2; J gene: TRBJ2-5
CDR3 protein: CSASSQQPYEQYF; V gene: TRBV20-1; J gene: TRBJ2-7
CDR3 protein: CASRENRGGYNEQFF; V gene: TRBV2; J gene: TRBJ2-1
CDR3 protein: CASSYSLAGGPYEQFF; V gene: TRBV6-5; J gene: TRBJ2-1
CDR3 protein: CSVGLAGGTDTQYF; V gene: TRBV29-1; J gene: TRBJ2-3
CDR3 protein: CASSLERYSNQPQHF; V gene: TRBV5-5; J gene: TRBJ1-5
CDR3 protein: CASSLAARERPNYNEQFF; V gene: TRBV5-6; J gene: TRBJ2-1
CDR3 protein: CSVEDLGRGSHTSYNEQFF; V gene: TRBV29-1; J gene: TRBJ2-1
CDR3 protein: CSVGEGTGDQPQHF; V gene: TRBV29-1; J gene: TRBJ1-5
CDR3 protein: CASSSLGRDEQYF; V gene: TRBV12-3/TRBV12-4; J gene: TRBJ2-7
CDR3 protein: CASSLTGLGNEKLFF; V gene: TRBV27; J gene: TRBJ1-4
CDR3 protein: CASSFDLAAGTQYF; V gene: TRBV5-1; J gene: TRBJ2-5
CDR3 protein: CASSLDDGNTIYF; V gene: TRBV5-1; J gene: TRBJ1-3
CDR3 protein: CASRSSRGEQETQYF; V gene: TRBV7-9; J gene: TRBJ2-5
CDR3 protein: CASSYSIRPSGNTIYF; V gene: TRBV6-5; J gene: TRBJ1-3
CDR3 protein: CSASSRQWAYEQYF; V gene: TRBV20-1; J gene: TRBJ2-7
CDR3 protein: CASSLSGGGTYEQYF; V gene: TRBV7-2; J gene: TRBJ2-7
CDR3 protein: CASSPRQESYTF; V gene: TRBV18; J gene: TRBJ1-2
CDR3 protein: CASSQDQGTGNEQYF; V gene: TRBV4-3; J gene: TRBJ2-7
CDR3 protein: CASSRAAGGRYNEQFF; V gene: TRBV7-9; J gene: TRBJ2-1
CDR3 protein: CASSLPNQPQHF; V gene: TRBV5-8; J gene: TRBJ1-5
CDR3 protein: CASSGQTYEQYF; V gene: TRBV18; J gene: TRBJ2-7